This TCR beta chain is from a study of technical replicates of blood from a handful of donors. V gave up 1 base and J gave up 0 bases; unmatched junction bases: 6. This CDR3 contains 17 residues. Germline V gene data show CDR1 as SEHNR and CDR2 as FQNEAQ (reference sequence). Assay used: immunoSEQ multiplex PCR; TCRdb lists only in-frame clones, some missing. Found here are more than 95,000 clones, 95% of them singletons; the top ten hold around 0.21%. The chain has TRBV7-9 and TRBJ2-1; TRBD2 agrees at 7 bases. The source is a human donor in good health. The sequencing sample was made of T cells isolated from PBMCs. The CDR3 reads CASSLGWGGNSYNEQFF. DNA for the CDR3: TGTGCCAGCAGCTTAGGGTGGGGGGGAAACTCCTACAATGAGCAGTTCTTC.